This entry lists 20 T cell receptor beta chains sequenced from one sample in a study of blood T cell repertoires in COVID-19. Some clones are missing from TCRdb's copy, which holds only in-frame ones; the method was immunoSEQ multiplex PCR. Of tens of thousands of clones in the sample, roughly nine tenths are singletons; the top ten hold 15% to 20%. The sequenced sample was peripheral blood. The receptor source for this set is a woman aged 55-70 years with COVID-19, enrolled during active disease.

This clone has just one count. This sequence joins TRBV9 and TRBJ1-1, with D hard to call. CDR1 and CDR2 from the germline V gene are SGDLS and YYNGEE. The CDR3 spans 15 residues. V was clipped by 0 bases and J by 2 bases, with 11 bases between them. The CDR3 reads CASSVGGSGNTEAFF. The CDR3 nucleotides read TGTGCCAGCAGCGTAGGGGGTTCGGGAAACACTGAAGCTTTCTTT.

This clone has just a few counts. This chain uses TRBV6-9 with TRBJ1-5; 9 bases align to TRBD1. Looked up from germline, CDR1 is MNHGY and CDR2 is SVAAGI. There are 13 residues in the CDR3. The V segment lost 8 bases and the J segment 7 bases; nucleotides outside the gene matches: 6. The CDR3 nucleotides read TGTGCCAGCCGGGGACAGGGTCGACAGCCCCAGCATTTT. Amino acids: CASRGQGRQPQHF.

This clone was counted once. The chain is built from TRBV7-2 and TRBJ1-2, with 9 bases fitting TRBD1. The CDR3 contains 15 residues. J gave up 4 bases and V 5 bases, and 8 bases lay outside the gene matches. CDR1 is SGHTA and CDR2 is FQGNSA in the germline V gene. CDR3 residues: CASSLSGTGIYGYTF. The CDR3 coding sequence is TGTGCCAGCAGCCTCTCCGGGACAGGGATCTATGGCTACACCTTC.

V is TRBV28 and J is TRBJ2-5; no definite D call. V lost 6 bases and J lost 4, with 9 bases in between. From germline, CDR1 is MDHEN and CDR2 SYDVKM. CDR3 size: 12 residues. This CDR3 reads CASRRPPETQYF. CDR3 in DNA: TGTGCCAGCAGGCGTCCTCCAGAGACCCAGTACTTC.

The chain couples TRBV3-1 (or the pseudogene TRBV3-2) to TRBJ1-1; a possible D gene is TRBD1 (5 bases). Germline V CDR1 and CDR2: LGHDT, YNNKEL (reference sequence). This CDR3 has 13 amino acids. V was pared by 4 bases and J by 4 bases, with 10 bases between. The CDR3 loop is CASSPFGATEAFF. CDR3 nucleotides: TGTGCCAGCAGCCCCTTTGGGGCCACTGAAGCTTTCTTT.

The chain employs TRBV6-5 and TRBJ1-5; maybe TRBD1 (6 bases). The CDR3 runs to 15 residues. V lost 2 bases, J lost 0 bases, and 8 bases lay in between. The germline gives CDR1 MNHEY, CDR2 SVGAGI. The CDR3 region has the DNA TGTGCCAGCAGTTACCGGACAGATAGCAATCAGCCCCAGCATTTT. Translation: CASSYRTDSNQPQHF.

V is TRBV24-1 and J is TRBJ2-1; 12 nucleotides match TRBD2. The V segment lost 4 bases and the J segment 8 bases; nucleotides outside the gene matches: 8. Looked up from germline, CDR1 is KGHDR and CDR2 is SFDVKD. The CDR3 sequence is 16 residues long. The CDR3 DNA reads TGTGCCACCAGTGACCCTAGCGGGGGGGCTGCGTATGAGCAGTTCTTC. Its protein product is CATSDPSGGAAYEQFF.

This clone showed up just a few times. The gene calls are TRBV4-2 and TRBJ2-5; TRBD2 aligns across 14 bases. The germline gives CDR1 LGHNA, CDR2 YNFKEQ. The CDR3 is 17 amino acids. The V and J ends lost 6 bases and 4 bases, in that order; junction bases with no gene match: 10. The CDR3 sequence: CASRPLTSGGAGETQYF. Written as DNA, the CDR3 is TGTGCCAGCAGACCCTTGACTAGCGGGGGGGCTGGAGAGACCCAGTACTTC.

This chain links TRBV2 with TRBJ1-4, with 7 positions matching TRBD1. V was pared by 7 bases and J by 7 bases, with 9 bases of the junction left unmatched. Germline V CDR1 and CDR2: SNHLY, FYNNEI. This CDR3 is built from 14 residues. CDR3 protein: CASNNRGSGEKLFF. Written as DNA, the CDR3 is TGTGCCAGCAACAACAGGGGTAGTGGTGAAAAACTGTTTTTT.

This clone was counted a few times. J is TRBJ1-2 and V is TRBV4-2; D may be TRBD1 (6 bases). Germline lookup yields CDR1 LGHNA and CDR2 YNFKEQ. The CDR3 consists of 16 residues. V was pared by 0 bases and J by 0 bases, with 11 bases between. The CDR3 is CASSQEWGQANYGYTF. The CDR3 nucleotides are TGTGCCAGCAGCCAAGAATGGGGGCAAGCTAACTATGGCTACACCTTC.

The rearrangement uses TRBV19 and TRBJ1-3, with D hard to call. There are 11 residues in the CDR3. V was shortened by 10 bases and J by 4 bases, with 8 bases between the two germline ends. Germline values: CDR1 LNHDA, CDR2 SQIVND (reference sequence). CDR3 region: CAITYGNTIYF. The CDR3 DNA reads as TGTGCCATTACTTACGGAAACACCATATATTTT.

The chain links TRBV19 to TRBJ2-1, with 8 bases lining up with TRBD2. Trimming removed 4 bases from V and 8 bases from J; junction bases left unmatched: 7. This CDR3 spans 14 amino acids. The germline gives CDR1 LNHDA, CDR2 SQIVND (reference sequence). In DNA, the CDR3 is TGTGCCAGTAGTACGAGTAGCGGGGTCGATGAGCAGTTCTTC. Encoded protein: CASSTSSGVDEQFF.

This chain uses TRBV6-4 with TRBJ2-1; D might be TRBD2 (6 bases). The CDR3 length is 16 residues. The germline V gene encodes CDR1 MRHNA and CDR2 SNTAGT. Deletions cut 0 bases from V and 8 bases from J, with 17 bases between. CDR3 region: CASSDSRTTLGDEQFF. Here the CDR3 DNA reads TGTGCCAGCAGTGACTCCAGGACTACCCTCGGGGATGAGCAGTTCTTC.

This clone appeared a few times. The chain joins TRBV18 to TRBJ1-6, with TRBD1 matching 7 bases. CDR3 size: 20 residues. With 0 bases clipped from V and 0 bases from J, the junction kept 11 bases outside the gene matches. Germline V lookup: CDR1 KGHSH, CDR2 LQKENI. The CDR3 sequence is CASSPPVGGGTSSYNSPLHF. CDR3 bases: TGTGCCAGCTCACCACCAGTAGGGGGCGGGACGAGCTCCTATAATTCACCCCTCCACTTT.

The V and J genes are TRBV2 and TRBJ2-1; 8 nucleotides match TRBD1. With 8 bases clipped from V and 7 bases from J, the junction kept 7 bases outside the gene matches. Per germline, CDR1 SNHLY and CDR2 FYNNEI. The CDR3 length is 13 residues. The CDR3 loop reads CASHQGAENEQFF. Written as DNA, the CDR3 is TGTGCCAGCCACCAGGGGGCTGAAAATGAGCAGTTCTTC.

This rearrangement joins TRBV12-3 or TRBV12-4 to TRBJ2-5, with 8 bases identical to TRBD1. Trimming took 5 bases from V and 4 from J; bases not matched to a gene: 3. The CDR3 runs 13 residues. The CDR3 loop is CASSTDRGETQYF. The CDR3 region has the DNA TGTGCCAGCAGTACAGACAGGGGAGAGACCCAGTACTTC.

This clone was counted only a few times. CDR3 residues: CASSYSSAQAYGYTF. As DNA, the CDR3 is TGTGCCAGCAGTTACTCGTCCGCCCAGGCCTATGGCTACACCTTC. This chain uses TRBV6-2 or TRBV6-3 with TRBJ1-2; unclear D gene. Germline assignment: CDR1 MNHEY and CDR2 SVGEGT. The CDR3 totals 15 residues. The V gene lost 0 bases and the J gene lost 4 bases, with 12 bases spanning the gap.

The chain carries TRBV7-3 and TRBJ1-2; D gene ambiguous. Germline CDR1 SGHTA, CDR2 FQGTGA. V was trimmed by 4 bases and J by 5 bases, leaving 11 bases between them. This CDR3 has 13 residues. CDR3 loop: CASSSPDGYGYTF. The CDR3 region has the DNA TGTGCCAGCAGCTCGCCCGACGGGTATGGCTACACCTTC.

The CDR3 region is CASSPQEMNTEAFF. DNA of the CDR3: TGTGCCAGCTCACCCCAGGAAATGAACACTGAAGCTTTCTTT. The genes are TRBV18 and TRBJ1-1; D is unresolved. The CDR3 extends over 14 amino acids. Trimming removed 3 bases at V and 0 bases at J, with 8 bases between. Germline V gene sequence: CDR1 KGHSH, CDR2 LQKENI.

This chain links TRBV4-2 with TRBJ2-5; maybe TRBD2 (5 bases). Germline CDR1 reads LGHNA; CDR2 reads YNFKEQ. Between the trimmed V and J ends, which lost 3 bases and 5 bases, there was a span of 13 bases. The CDR3 consists of 14 residues. Written as DNA, the CDR3 is TGTGCCAGCAGCCATACCCCCTCGGGGGAGACCCAGTACTTC. This gives the protein CASSHTPSGETQYF.